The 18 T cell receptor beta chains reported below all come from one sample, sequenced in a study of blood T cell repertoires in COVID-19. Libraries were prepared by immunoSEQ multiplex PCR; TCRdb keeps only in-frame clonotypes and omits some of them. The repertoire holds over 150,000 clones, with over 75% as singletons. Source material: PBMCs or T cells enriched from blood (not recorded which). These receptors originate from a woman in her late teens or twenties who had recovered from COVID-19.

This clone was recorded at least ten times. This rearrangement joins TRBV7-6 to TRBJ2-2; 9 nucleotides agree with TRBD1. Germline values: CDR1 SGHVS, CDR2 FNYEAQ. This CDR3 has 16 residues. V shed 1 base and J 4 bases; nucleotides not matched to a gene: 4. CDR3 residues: CASSLGTGEITGELFF. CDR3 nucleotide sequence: TGTGCCAGCAGCTTAGGGACAGGGGAAATCACCGGGGAGCTGTTTTTT. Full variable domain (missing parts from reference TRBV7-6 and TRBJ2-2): GAGVSQSPRYKVTKRGQDVALRCDPISGHVSLYWYRQALGQGPEFLTYFNYEAQQDKSGLPNDRFSAERPEGSISTLTIQRTEQRDSAMYRCASSLGTGEITGELFFGEGSRLTVL.

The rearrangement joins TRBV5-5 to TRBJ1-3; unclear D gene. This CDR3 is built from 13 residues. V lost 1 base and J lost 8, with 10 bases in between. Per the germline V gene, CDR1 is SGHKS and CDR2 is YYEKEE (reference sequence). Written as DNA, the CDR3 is TGTGCCAGCAGCTTGCTCGGTCGCGACACCATATATTTT. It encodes CASSLLGRDTIYF.

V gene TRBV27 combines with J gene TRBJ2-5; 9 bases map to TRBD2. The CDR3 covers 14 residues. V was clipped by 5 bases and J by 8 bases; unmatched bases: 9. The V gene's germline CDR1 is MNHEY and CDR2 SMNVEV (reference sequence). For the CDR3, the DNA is TGTGCCAGCAGTCCCTGGACTAGCGCCTCAACCCAGTACTTC. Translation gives CASSPWTSASTQYF.

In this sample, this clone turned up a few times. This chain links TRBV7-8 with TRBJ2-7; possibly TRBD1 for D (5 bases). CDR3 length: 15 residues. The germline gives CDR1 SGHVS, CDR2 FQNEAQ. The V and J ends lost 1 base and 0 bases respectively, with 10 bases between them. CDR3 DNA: TGTGCCAGCAGCTTAGAGGGGCAGAGCTCCTACGAGCAGTACTTC. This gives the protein CASSLEGQSSYEQYF.

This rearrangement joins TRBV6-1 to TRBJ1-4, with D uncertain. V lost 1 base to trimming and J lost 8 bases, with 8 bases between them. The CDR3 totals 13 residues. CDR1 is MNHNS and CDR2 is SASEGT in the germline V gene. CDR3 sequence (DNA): TGTGCCAGCAGTGAAGTTCCCGGGGAAAAACTGTTTTTT. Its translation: CASSEVPGEKLFF.

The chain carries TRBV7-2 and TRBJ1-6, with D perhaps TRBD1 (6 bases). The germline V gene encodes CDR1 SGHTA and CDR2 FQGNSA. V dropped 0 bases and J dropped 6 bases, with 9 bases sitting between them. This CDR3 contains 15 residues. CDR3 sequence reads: CASSLATGSNSPLHF. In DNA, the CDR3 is TGTGCCAGCAGCTTAGCGACAGGTTCTAATTCACCCCTCCACTTT.

DNA of the CDR3: TGTGCCAGCAAAAATTCCAGGGGGCAAGGCACCGGGGAGCTGTTTTTT. Translated, it gives CASKNSRGQGTGELFF. The gene calls are TRBV6-6 and TRBJ2-2, with TRBD1 matching 8 bases. This CDR3 is 16 amino acids long. V trimming: 7 bases; J trimming: 4 bases; junction bases outside the gene matches: 11. Germline lookup yields CDR1 MNHNY and CDR2 SVGAGI (reference sequence).

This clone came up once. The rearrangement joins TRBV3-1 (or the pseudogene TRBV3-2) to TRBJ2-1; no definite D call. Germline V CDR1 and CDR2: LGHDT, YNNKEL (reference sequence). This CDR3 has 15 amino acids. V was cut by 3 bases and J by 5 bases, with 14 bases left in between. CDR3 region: CASSQGRSVNNEQFF. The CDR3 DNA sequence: TGTGCCAGCAGCCAGGGCAGGTCCGTAAACAATGAGCAGTTCTTC.

CDR3 protein: CASSMIFDDSGGAGTDTQYF. CDR3 coding DNA: TGTGCCAGTAGTATGATTTTCGATGATAGCGGGGGGGCAGGCACAGATACGCAGTATTTT. This chain connects TRBV19 to TRBJ2-3, with TRBD2 identical over 11 bases. After removal of 3 bases from V and 1 base from J, the junction contained 15 bases not matched to a gene. This CDR3 has 20 residues. The germline V gene encodes CDR1 LNHDA and CDR2 SQIVND (reference sequence).

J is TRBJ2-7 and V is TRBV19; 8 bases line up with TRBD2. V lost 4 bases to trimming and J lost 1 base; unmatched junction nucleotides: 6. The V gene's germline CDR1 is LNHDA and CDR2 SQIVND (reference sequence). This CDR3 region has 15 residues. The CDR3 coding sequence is TGTGCCAGTAGTACGGTAGCGGGACGATCCTACGAGCAGTACTTC. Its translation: CASSTVAGRSYEQYF.

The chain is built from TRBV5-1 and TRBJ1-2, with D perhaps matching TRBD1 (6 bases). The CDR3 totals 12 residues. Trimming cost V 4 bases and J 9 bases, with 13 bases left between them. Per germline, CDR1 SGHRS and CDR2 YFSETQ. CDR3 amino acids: CASSQGGESYTF. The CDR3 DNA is TGCGCCAGCAGCCAAGGGGGGGAAAGCTACACCTTC.

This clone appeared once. CDR3 sequence reads: CASKYSTGNYGYTF. DNA of the CDR3: TGTGCCAGCAAGTATTCCACCGGGAACTATGGCTACACCTTC. This chain links TRBV28 with TRBJ1-2, with D hard to call. The CDR3 is 14 residues long. Trimming took off 7 bases at V and 2 bases at J, with 14 bases between the two ends. The germline V gene encodes CDR1 MDHEN and CDR2 SYDVKM.

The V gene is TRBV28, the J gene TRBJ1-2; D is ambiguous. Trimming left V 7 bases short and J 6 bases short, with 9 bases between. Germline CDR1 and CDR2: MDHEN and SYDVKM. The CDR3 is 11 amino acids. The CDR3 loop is CASTGNDGYTF. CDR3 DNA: TGTGCCAGCACGGGAAACGATGGCTACACCTTC.

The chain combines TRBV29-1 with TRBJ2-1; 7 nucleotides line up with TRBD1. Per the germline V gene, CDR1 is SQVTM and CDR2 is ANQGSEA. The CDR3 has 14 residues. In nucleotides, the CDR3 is TGCAGAAACTCAGGGGGTTCTCCTCGCAATGAGCAGTTCTTC. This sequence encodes CRNSGGSPRNEQFF.

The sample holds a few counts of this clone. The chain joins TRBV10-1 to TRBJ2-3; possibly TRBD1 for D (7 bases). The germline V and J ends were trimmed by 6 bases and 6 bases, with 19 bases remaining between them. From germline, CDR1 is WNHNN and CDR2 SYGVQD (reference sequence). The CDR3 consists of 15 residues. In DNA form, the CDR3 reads TGCGCCAGCAGCGCCGGGACAGAGGCGGGGGATACGCAGTATTTT. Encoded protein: CASSAGTEAGDTQYF.

The CDR3 nucleotides are TGTGCCAGCAGTCCCTTGGGTCAGGGCGACAATCAGCCCCAGCATTTT. This gives the protein CASSPLGQGDNQPQHF. V and J are TRBV28 and TRBJ1-5; a weak D match, TRBD1 (5 bases). Germline lookup yields CDR1 MDHEN and CDR2 SYDVKM. With 5 bases removed from V and 3 bases from J, the gap between germline ends came to 17 bases. The CDR3 is made up of 16 amino acids.

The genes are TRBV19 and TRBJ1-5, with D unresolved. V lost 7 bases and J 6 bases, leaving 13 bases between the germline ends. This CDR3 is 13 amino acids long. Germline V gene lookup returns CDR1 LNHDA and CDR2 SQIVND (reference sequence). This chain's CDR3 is CASKLRVGQPQHF. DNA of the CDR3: TGTGCCAGTAAGTTGCGGGTGGGTCAGCCCCAGCATTTT. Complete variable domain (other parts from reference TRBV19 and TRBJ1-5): DGGITQSPKYLFRKEGQNVTLSCEQNLNHDAMYWYRQDPGQGLRLIYYSQIVNDFQKGDIAEGYSVSREKKESFPLTVTSAQKNPTAFYLCASKLRVGQPQHFGDGTRLSIL.

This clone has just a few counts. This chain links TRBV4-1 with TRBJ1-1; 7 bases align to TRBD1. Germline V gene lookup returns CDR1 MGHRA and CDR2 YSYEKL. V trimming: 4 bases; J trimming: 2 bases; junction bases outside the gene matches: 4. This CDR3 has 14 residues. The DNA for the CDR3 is TGCGCCAGCAGCCTGGACAGGTCAAACACTGAAGCTTTCTTT. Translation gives CASSLDRSNTEAFF.